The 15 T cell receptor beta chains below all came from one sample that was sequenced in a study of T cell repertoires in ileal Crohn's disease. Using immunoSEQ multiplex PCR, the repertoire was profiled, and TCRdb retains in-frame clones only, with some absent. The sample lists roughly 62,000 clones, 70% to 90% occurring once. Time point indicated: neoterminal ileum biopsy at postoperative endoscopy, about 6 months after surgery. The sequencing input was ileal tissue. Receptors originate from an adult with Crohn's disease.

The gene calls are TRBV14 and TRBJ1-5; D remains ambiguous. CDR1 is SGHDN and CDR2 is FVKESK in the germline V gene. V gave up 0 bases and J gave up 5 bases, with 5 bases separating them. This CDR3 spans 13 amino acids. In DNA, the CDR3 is TGTGCCAGCAGCCAAGATCGGGATCAGCCCCAGCATTTT. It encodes CASSQDRDQPQHF.

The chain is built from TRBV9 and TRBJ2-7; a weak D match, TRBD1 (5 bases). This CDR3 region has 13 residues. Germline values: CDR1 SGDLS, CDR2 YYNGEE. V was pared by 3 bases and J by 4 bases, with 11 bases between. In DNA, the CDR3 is TGTGCCAGCAGCGATCAGGGTTTTTACGAGCAGTACTTC. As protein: CASSDQGFYEQYF.

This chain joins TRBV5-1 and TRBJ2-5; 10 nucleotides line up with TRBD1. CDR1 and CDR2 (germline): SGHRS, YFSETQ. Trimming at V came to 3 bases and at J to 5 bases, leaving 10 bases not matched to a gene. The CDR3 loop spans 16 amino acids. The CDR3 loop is CASSWTRQGQGETQYF. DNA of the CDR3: TGCGCCAGCAGCTGGACCCGACAGGGACAGGGGGAGACCCAGTACTTC.

This CDR3 is CASKPIAGQLNEQYV. The CDR3 DNA is TGTGCCAGCAAGCCCATAGCGGGGCAACTCAACGAGCAGTACGTC. The chain links TRBV27 to TRBJ2-7; 8 nucleotides line up with TRBD2. The CDR3 runs to 15 residues. CDR1 is MNHEY and CDR2 is SMNVEV in the germline V gene (reference sequence). Losses at the gene ends were 7 bases for V and 5 bases for J; bases not matched to a gene: 13.

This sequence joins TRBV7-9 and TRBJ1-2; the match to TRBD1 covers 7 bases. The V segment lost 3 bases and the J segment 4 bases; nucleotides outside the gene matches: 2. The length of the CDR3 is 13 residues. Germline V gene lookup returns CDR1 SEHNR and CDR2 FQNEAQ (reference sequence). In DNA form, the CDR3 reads TGTGCCAGCAGCTTGCGGGACAGCTATGGCTACACCTTC. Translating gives CASSLRDSYGYTF.

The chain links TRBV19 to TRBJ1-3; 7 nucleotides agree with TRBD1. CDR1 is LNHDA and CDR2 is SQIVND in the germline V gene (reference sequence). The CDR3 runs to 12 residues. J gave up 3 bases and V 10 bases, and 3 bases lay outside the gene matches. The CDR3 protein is CATTGVGNTIYF. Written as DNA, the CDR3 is TGTGCCACTACAGGGGTTGGAAACACCATATATTTT. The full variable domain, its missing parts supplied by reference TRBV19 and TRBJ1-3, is DGGITQSPKYLFRKEGQNVTLSCEQNLNHDAMYWYRQDPGQGLRLIYYSQIVNDFQKGDIAEGYSVSREKKESFPLTVTSAQKNPTAFYLCATTGVGNTIYFGEGSWLTVV.

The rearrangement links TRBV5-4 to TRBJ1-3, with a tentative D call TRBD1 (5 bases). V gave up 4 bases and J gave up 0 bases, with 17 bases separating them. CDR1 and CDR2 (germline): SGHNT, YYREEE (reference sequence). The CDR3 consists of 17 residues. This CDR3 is CASSVQAGLYSGNTIYF. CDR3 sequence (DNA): TGTGCCAGCAGCGTGCAGGCGGGACTTTACTCTGGAAACACCATATATTTT.

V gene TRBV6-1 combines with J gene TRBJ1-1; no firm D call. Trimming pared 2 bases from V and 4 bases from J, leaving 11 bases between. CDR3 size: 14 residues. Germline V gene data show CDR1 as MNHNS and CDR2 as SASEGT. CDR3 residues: CASSESRFITEAFF. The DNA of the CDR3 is TGTGCCAGCAGTGAAAGCCGGTTTATCACTGAAGCTTTCTTT.

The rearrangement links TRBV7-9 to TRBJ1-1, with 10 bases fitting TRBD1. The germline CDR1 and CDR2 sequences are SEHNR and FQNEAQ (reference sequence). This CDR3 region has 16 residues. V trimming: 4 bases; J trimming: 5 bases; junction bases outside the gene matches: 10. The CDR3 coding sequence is TGTGCCAGCAGCTCCGAAGGAGGACAGGGGGGAACTGAAGCTTTCTTT. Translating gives CASSSEGGQGGTEAFF.

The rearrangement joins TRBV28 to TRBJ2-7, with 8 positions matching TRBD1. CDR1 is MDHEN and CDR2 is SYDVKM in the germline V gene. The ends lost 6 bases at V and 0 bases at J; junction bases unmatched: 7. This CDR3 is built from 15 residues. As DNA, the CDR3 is TGTGCCAGCAGATTGACAGGGGTCAGCTCCTACGAGCAGTACGTC. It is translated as CASRLTGVSSYEQYV.

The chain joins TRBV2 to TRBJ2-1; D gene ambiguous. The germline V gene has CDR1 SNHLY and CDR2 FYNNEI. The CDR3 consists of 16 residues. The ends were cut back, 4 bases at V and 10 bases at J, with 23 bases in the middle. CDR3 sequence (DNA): TGTGCCAGCAGTGTACGGGTCGACGTCCTGTCGCGGGAGCAGTTCTTC. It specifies CASSVRVDVLSREQFF.

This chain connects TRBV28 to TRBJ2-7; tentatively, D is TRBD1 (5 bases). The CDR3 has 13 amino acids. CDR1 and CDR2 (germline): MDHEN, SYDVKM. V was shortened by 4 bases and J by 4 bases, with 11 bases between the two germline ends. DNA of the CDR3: TGTGCCAGCAGTTCACAGGATCTGTACGAGCAGTACGTC. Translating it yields CASSSQDLYEQYV.

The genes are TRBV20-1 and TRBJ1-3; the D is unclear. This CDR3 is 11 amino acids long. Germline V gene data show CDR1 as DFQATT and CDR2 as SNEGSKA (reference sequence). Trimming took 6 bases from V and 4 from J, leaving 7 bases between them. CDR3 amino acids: CSAPQGNTIYF. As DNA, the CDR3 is TGCAGTGCACCTCAGGGAAACACCATATATTTT.

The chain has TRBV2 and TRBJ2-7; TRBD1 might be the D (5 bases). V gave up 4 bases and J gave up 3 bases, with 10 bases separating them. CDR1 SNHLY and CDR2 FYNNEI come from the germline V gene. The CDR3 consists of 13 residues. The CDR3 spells CASSVGRDYEQYF. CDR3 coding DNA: TGTGCCAGCAGTGTTGGCAGGGACTACGAGCAGTACTTC.

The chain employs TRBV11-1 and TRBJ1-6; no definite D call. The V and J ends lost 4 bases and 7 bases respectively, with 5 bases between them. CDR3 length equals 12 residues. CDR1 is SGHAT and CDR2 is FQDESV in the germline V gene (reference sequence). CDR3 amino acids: CASSSQNSPLHF. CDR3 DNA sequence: TGTGCCAGCAGCTCCCAGAATTCACCCCTCCACTTT.